This T cell receptor beta chain was sequenced for a study of shared T cell receptors in the human thymus. Profiling relied on immunoSEQ multiplex PCR, and the TCRdb table lists in-frame clones only, not all of them. This table holds approximately 730,000 clones, 80% to 90% found once. CDR3 size: 11 residues. The ends were cut back, 5 bases at V and 5 bases at J, with 7 bases in the middle. Germline V gene sequence: CDR1 MNHEY, CDR2 SMNVEV (reference sequence). This same sample was also taken into another study, of human thymus T cells. As that study records: From resections taken during corrective heart surgery, the thymus tissue was obtained. Gene usage (both V and J) appeared biased in thymic and blood repertoires.

This clonotype was sampled from a girl less than two years old with a congenital heart defect. The chain couples TRBV27 to TRBJ2-7; unclear D gene. The sample taken for sequencing was thymocytes. The CDR3 loop reads CASSPLNEQYF. The DNA of the CDR3 is TGTGCCAGCAGTCCTTTAAACGAGCAGTACTTC.